This T cell receptor beta chain was captured by sequencing in a study of vaccination effects on CD4 cells after COVID-19. Study details: Each well held 1.5 million to 2.5 million PBMC cultured with roughly 9.7 ug/ml peptides and 10 IU/ml IL-2.

Sequencing used immunoSEQ multiplex PCR; TCRdb keeps in-frame clones, though not all of them. The sample yields tens of thousands of clones, 60% to 80% seen once. Of note for this clone: What it recognizes is unknown.

Investigators separated out CD4+ T cells once around 11 days of culture had passed. The CDR3 is 14 residues long. CDR1 is SGHRS and CDR2 is YFSETQ in the germline V gene. V shed 9 bases, J shed 4 bases, and the junction held 9 bases outside the gene matches. The source is a human donor who had a prior SARS-CoV-2 infection. The rearrangement uses TRBV5-1 and TRBJ2-1; the match to TRBD1 covers 8 bases. Here the sequenced sample was CD4+ T cells from PBMCs cultured without peptide, taken before COVID-19 vaccination. The CDR3 DNA sequence: TGCGCCACAGCCGCCGGGACAGGATACAATGAGCAGTTCTTC. This gives the protein CATAAGTGYNEQFF.